These 9 T cell receptor beta chains were all obtained from the same sample, sequenced in a study of blood T cell repertoires in COVID-19. Some clones are missing from TCRdb's copy, which holds only in-frame ones; the method was immunoSEQ multiplex PCR. The table includes around 200,000 clones, around 84% detected once. The specimen was peripheral blood. The source of these receptors is a woman older than 75 with active or convalescent COVID-19.

This sequence joins TRBV6-5 and TRBJ1-6; D is possibly TRBD1 (5 bases). There are 15 residues in the CDR3. The ends were cut back, 1 base at V and 7 bases at J, with 11 bases in the middle. Germline lookup yields CDR1 MNHEY and CDR2 SVGAGI. CDR3 DNA sequence: TGTGCCAGCAGTTACTTCAGGGTTGGAAATTCACCCCTCCACTTT. Its translation: CASSYFRVGNSPLHF.

V gene TRBV5-1 combines with J gene TRBJ2-6, with a tentative D call TRBD1 (5 bases). V lost 4 bases to trimming and J lost 2 bases, with 10 bases between them. Germline CDR1 is SGHRS and CDR2 is YFSETQ. The CDR3 has 15 amino acids. The CDR3 loop is CASSQGSPGANVLTF. CDR3 sequence (DNA): TGCGCCAGCAGCCAGGGTTCCCCTGGGGCCAACGTCCTGACTTTC.

V gene TRBV3-1 (or the pseudogene TRBV3-2) combines with J gene TRBJ1-4, with D perhaps matching TRBD1 (5 bases). Trimming shortened V by 1 base and J by 4 bases, and 7 bases separated the two germline ends. The germline CDR1 and CDR2 sequences are LGHDT and YNNKEL (reference sequence). The CDR3 extends over 14 amino acids. The CDR3 here is CASSQGGFNEKLFF. CDR3 in DNA: TGTGCCAGCAGCCAAGGGGGCTTTAATGAAAAACTGTTTTTT.

The V gene is TRBV6-5, the J gene TRBJ1-1; 8 bases line up with TRBD1. Per germline, CDR1 MNHEY and CDR2 SVGAGI. The V and J ends lost 5 bases and 4 bases, in that order; junction bases with no gene match: 3. The CDR3 is 13 amino acids. CDR3 bases: TGTGCCAGCAGTCGGACAGGGCGCACTGAAGCTTTCTTT. Its protein product is CASSRTGRTEAFF.

The chain has TRBV28 and TRBJ2-5, with TRBD1 matching 8 bases. CDR1 MDHEN and CDR2 SYDVKM come from the germline V gene. This CDR3 has 16 amino acids. J gave up 3 bases and V 8 bases, and 14 bases lay outside the gene matches. The CDR3 sequence is CASYLRRGTGKETQYF. CDR3 DNA sequence: TGTGCCAGCTATCTTAGAAGGGGGACAGGAAAAGAGACCCAGTACTTC.

This chain links TRBV6-2 or TRBV6-3 with TRBJ1-2, with D perhaps TRBD1 (5 bases). V was cut by 2 bases and J by 1 base, with 5 bases left in between. Germline V CDR1 and CDR2: MNHEY, SVGEGT. CDR3 length: 13 amino acids. CDR3 in DNA: TGTGCCAGCAGTTACGACAGTAACTATGGCTACACCTTC. This translates into CASSYDSNYGYTF.

This clone was seen just once. J is TRBJ1-3 and V is TRBV7-6, with TRBD1 matching over 8 bases. The J segment lost 2 bases and the V segment lost 4 bases, leaving 4 bases of the junction unmatched. CDR3 length: 15 amino acids. The germline V gene has CDR1 SGHVS and CDR2 FNYEAQ. CDR3 in DNA: TGTGCCAGCAGCTCCCGGACAGGGCCTGGAAACACCATATATTTT. It codes for CASSSRTGPGNTIYF.

This clone is medium-sized within its sample. The chain carries TRBV15 and TRBJ1-2; a weak D match, TRBD1 (6 bases). This CDR3 is built from 15 residues. From germline, CDR1 is LNHNV and CDR2 YYDKDF (reference sequence). V shed 0 bases and J shed 4 bases, with 12 bases lying between them. The CDR3 DNA follows: TGTGCCACCAGCAGAGATTCACAGGGATCCTATGGCTACACCTTC. Translated, it gives CATSRDSQGSYGYTF. The whole variable domain, filled in from reference TRBV15 and TRBJ1-2, reads DAMVIQNPRYQVTQFGKPVTLSCSQTLNHNVMYWYQQKSSQAPKLLFHYYDKDFNNEADTPDNFQSRRPNTSFCFLDIRSPGLGDTAMYLCATSRDSQGSYGYTFGSGTRLTVV.

The chain joins TRBV18 to TRBJ1-6; TRBD1 agrees at 7 bases. This CDR3 is built from 14 residues. The V gene end was trimmed by 2 bases and the J gene end by 8 bases; junction bases not matched to a gene: 3. Germline CDR1 is KGHSH and CDR2 is LQKENI. CDR3 in DNA: TGTGCCAGCTCACCAAGAGACAGGGATTCACCCCTCCACTTT. This gives the protein CASSPRDRDSPLHF.